One sample yielded the 16 T cell receptor beta chains listed below, sequenced in a study of blood T cell repertoires in COVID-19 (dated by TCRdb to between 2020 and 2021). Library method: the immunoSEQ multiplex PCR assay. Not all clones reach the TCRdb copy of this immuneACCESS table, which keeps in-frame sequences only. Checked studies attribute under half of the gap to unresolved V genes and leave the rest unexplained. Recorded for this sample are 200,000 or so clones; 70% to 85% of them occurred a single time. Together, the top ten hold more than 4.5% of the sample. Sample: peripheral blood. Receptor source: a woman in her 30s with acute or convalescent COVID-19.

This clone turned up a few times. CDR3 sequence: CASSRTYEQYF. The CDR3 nucleotides are TGTGCCAGCAGCCGAACTTACGAGCAGTACTTC. The chain carries TRBV5-8 and TRBJ2-7, with D uncertain. CDR1 and CDR2 from the germline V gene are SGHTS and YDEGEE. V shed 4 bases and J shed 4 bases, with 6 bases lying between them. The CDR3 totals 11 residues.

This chain joins TRBV28 and TRBJ2-2; 8 bases map to TRBD2. V lost 5 bases and J lost 5; bases outside the gene matches: 4. Germline assignment: CDR1 MDHEN and CDR2 SYDVKM. The CDR3 is made up of 14 amino acids. Here the CDR3 DNA reads TGTGCCAGCAGTCCCGGCGGGAGGACCGGGGAGCTGTTTTTT. Its protein is CASSPGGRTGELFF.

This chain uses TRBV5-4 with TRBJ2-5; TRBD1 is a possible D gene (5 bases). Trimming took 0 bases from V and 5 from J, leaving 14 bases between them. Germline V CDR1 and CDR2: SGHNT, YYREEE (reference sequence). The CDR3 contains 15 residues. CDR3 sequence (DNA): TGTGCCAGCAGCTTGGCCCAGGGTGGTATGGAGACCCAGTACTTC. Its protein product is CASSLAQGGMETQYF.

The chain recombines TRBV5-4 with TRBJ2-7, with 11 nucleotides matching TRBD2. Germline V gene lookup returns CDR1 SGHNT and CDR2 YYREEE (reference sequence). Unmatched junction bases numbered 8, after V lost 2 bases and J lost 1 base. This CDR3 comprises 17 residues. The CDR3 bases are TGTGCCAGCAGCTTAGACGCCGGGACTAGCGGTTCCTACGAGCAGTACTTC. This gives the protein CASSLDAGTSGSYEQYF.

The chain carries TRBV7-2 and TRBJ1-2, with D perhaps matching TRBD1 (5 bases). Germline V lookup: CDR1 SGHTA, CDR2 FQGNSA. CDR3 length: 12 amino acids. Trimming removed 11 bases from V and 4 bases from J, with 14 bases in between. CDR3 DNA: TGTGCCGTGAGATCAGGGTTCTATGGCTACACCTTC. Translating gives CAVRSGFYGYTF. Filled out from reference TRBV7-2 and TRBJ1-2, the complete variable domain reads GAGVSQSPSNKVTEKGKDVELRCDPISGHTALYWYRQSLGQGLEFLIYFQGNSAPDKSGLPSDRFSAERTGGSVSTLTIQRTQQEDSAVYLCAVRSGFYGYTFGSGTRLTVV.

This chain links TRBV19 with TRBJ1-6; D gene uncertain. The germline V gene encodes CDR1 LNHDA and CDR2 SQIVND (reference sequence). The V gene lost 7 bases and the J gene lost 8 bases, with 15 bases spanning the gap. CDR3 length: 14 residues. CDR3 amino acids: CASTRTGWDSPLHF. The CDR3 DNA is TGTGCCAGTACCCGGACTGGGTGGGATTCACCCCTCCACTTT. The full variable domain, its missing parts supplied by reference TRBV19 and TRBJ1-6, is DGGITQSPKYLFRKEGQNVTLSCEQNLNHDAMYWYRQDPGQGLRLIYYSQIVNDFQKGDIAEGYSVSREKKESFPLTVTSAQKNPTAFYLCASTRTGWDSPLHFGNGTRLTVT.

A note on this clone: This same CDR3 is encoded by further DNA sequences in the sample. The V call is TRBV7-3, the J call TRBJ2-7; possible D gene TRBD2, 5 bases. The CDR3 contains 13 residues. Trimming pared 1 base from V and 6 bases from J, leaving 10 bases between. Looked up from germline, CDR1 is SGHTA and CDR2 is FQGTGA. The CDR3 is CASSLREGAEQYF. As DNA, the CDR3 is TGTGCCAGCAGCTTAAGAGAGGGAGCCGAGCAGTACTTC.

The rearrangement uses TRBV7-2 and TRBJ2-7, with 9 positions matching TRBD2. The V and J ends lost 5 bases and 4 bases, in that order; junction bases with no gene match: 9. This CDR3 is built from 15 residues. The germline CDR1 and CDR2 sequences are SGHTA and FQGNSA. The CDR3 protein is CASSHGASGEYEQYF. CDR3 in DNA: TGTGCCAGCAGCCATGGGGCTAGCGGGGAATACGAGCAGTACTTC.

The chain has TRBV11-2 and TRBJ2-3, with 7 bases identical to TRBD1. The CDR3 consists of 15 residues. Germline loops: CDR1 SGHAT, CDR2 FQNNGV. The V gene end was trimmed by 1 base and the J gene end by 4 bases; junction bases not matched to a gene: 5. DNA of the CDR3: TGTGCCAGCAGCTTAGTTCACAGGGGTGCAGATACGCAGTATTTT. Its translation: CASSLVHRGADTQYF.

This chain connects TRBV10-1 to TRBJ1-5; D remains unclear. Germline V lookup: CDR1 WNHNN, CDR2 SYGVQD (reference sequence). The V gene lost 5 bases and the J gene lost 0 bases, with 17 bases spanning the gap. The CDR3 loop spans 17 amino acids. CDR3 amino acids: CASSPSLALCSNQPQHF. CDR3 coding DNA: TGCGCCAGCAGTCCCTCTCTCGCACTGTGTAGCAATCAGCCCCAGCATTTT.

The chain is built from TRBV30 and TRBJ2-7; a weak D match, TRBD2 (5 bases). The CDR3 runs 15 residues. V shed 2 bases and J shed 6 bases, with 20 bases lying between them. Germline V gene data show CDR1 as GTSNPN and CDR2 as SVGIG (reference sequence). This chain's CDR3 is CAWSLRASLTLEQYF. CDR3 coding DNA: TGTGCCTGGAGTTTGCGGGCGTCATTGACTCTCGAGCAGTACTTC.

This sequence joins TRBV20-1 and TRBJ1-2; 7 positions agree with TRBD1. The germline CDR1 and CDR2 sequences are DFQATT and SNEGSKA (reference sequence). Trimming cost V 3 bases and J 7 bases; bases outside gene matches: 2. There are 11 residues in the CDR3. In nucleotides, the CDR3 is TGCAGTGCTAGTTCAGGGGGTGGCTACACCTTC. It is translated as CSASSGGGYTF.

The J gene is TRBJ2-2, the V gene TRBV6-6; 8 nucleotides match TRBD1. V was clipped by 3 bases and J by 7 bases; unmatched bases: 7. The germline CDR1 and CDR2 sequences are MNHNY and SVGAGI (reference sequence). The CDR3 length is 15 residues. In nucleotides, the CDR3 is TGTGCCAGCAGTTATATGACAGGGGTTCACGGGGAGCTGTTTTTT. Residues: CASSYMTGVHGELFF.

The chain has TRBV4-1 and TRBJ1-1; maybe TRBD1 (5 bases). With 1 base removed from V and 0 bases from J, the gap between germline ends came to 12 bases. Germline V CDR1 and CDR2: MGHRA, YSYEKL. The CDR3 runs to 16 residues. Here the CDR3 reads CASSQVGRRMNTEAFF. The CDR3 DNA sequence: TGCGCCAGCAGCCAAGTGGGGCGTCGGATGAACACTGAAGCTTTCTTT.

This chain connects TRBV28 to TRBJ1-5; 9 nucleotides align to TRBD1. Germline V gives CDR1 MDHEN, CDR2 SYDVKM. The ends lost 6 bases at V and 6 bases at J; junction bases unmatched: 9. The CDR3 is 15 amino acids. The CDR3 DNA reads as TGTGCCAGCAGCCCAACACAGGGGGCGGTTCAGCCCCAGCATTTT. Protein product: CASSPTQGAVQPQHF.

As regards this clone: The same CDR3 is also encoded by other DNA sequences in this sample. This chain uses TRBV27 with TRBJ1-3; D gene unclear. Trimming pared 6 bases from V and 0 bases from J, leaving 6 bases between. CDR3 length equals 13 residues. Germline CDR1 is MNHEY and CDR2 is SMNVEV (reference sequence). The CDR3 DNA sequence: TGTGCCAGCAGAGGGAGCTCTGGAAACACCATATATTTT. Its translation is CASRGSSGNTIYF.